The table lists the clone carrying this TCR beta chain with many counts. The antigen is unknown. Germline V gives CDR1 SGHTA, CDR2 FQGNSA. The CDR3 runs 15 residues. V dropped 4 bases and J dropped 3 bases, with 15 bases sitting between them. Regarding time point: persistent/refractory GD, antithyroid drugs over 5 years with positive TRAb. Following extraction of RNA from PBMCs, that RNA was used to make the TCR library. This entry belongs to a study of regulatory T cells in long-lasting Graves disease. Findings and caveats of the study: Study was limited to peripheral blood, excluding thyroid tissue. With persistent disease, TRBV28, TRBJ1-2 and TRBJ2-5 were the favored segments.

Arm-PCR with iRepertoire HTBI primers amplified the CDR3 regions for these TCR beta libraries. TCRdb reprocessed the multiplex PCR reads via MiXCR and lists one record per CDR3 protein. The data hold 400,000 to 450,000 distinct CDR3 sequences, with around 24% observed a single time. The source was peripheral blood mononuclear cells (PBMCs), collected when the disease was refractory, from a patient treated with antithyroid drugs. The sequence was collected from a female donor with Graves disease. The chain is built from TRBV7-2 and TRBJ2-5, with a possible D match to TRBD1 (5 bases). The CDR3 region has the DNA TGTGCCAGCAGCTCAGGCCAGGCAGGGAAAGAGACCCAGTACTTC. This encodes CASSSGQAGKETQYF.